The next 25 T cell receptor beta chains were all read from a single sample in a study of T-cell reconstitution after alpha-beta-depleted transplantation in children. Unique molecular identifiers were used in preparing the TCRbeta library. TCRdb fed the PCR reads into MiXCR, producing one record per CDR3 protein. The profile shows approximately 220,000 distinct CDR3 sequences, approximately 19% of them singletons. The sequencing here drew on PBMCs, mostly from graft donor cells, taken 360 days after TCRalphabeta/CD19-depleted stem cell transplant. The receptors shown here come from a male patient under 10 years old who had a stem cell transplant for acute lymphoblastic leukemia, so the T cells may come from the graft donor.

This clonotype was picked up many times. This chain links TRBV24-1 with TRBJ2-1; the match to TRBD2 covers 9 bases. V was clipped by 3 bases and J by 7 bases; unmatched bases: 9. The germline CDR1 and CDR2 sequences are KGHDR and SFDVKD. The CDR3 totals 16 residues. The CDR3 DNA is TGTGCCACCAGTGATCCCAGCGGGGGGATAAGAAATGAGCAGTTCTTC. Translation: CATSDPSGGIRNEQFF.

V usage is TRBV6-5 and J usage is TRBJ2-7; 9 nucleotides agree with TRBD1. V gave up 4 bases and J gave up 7 bases; unmatched junction bases: 8. CDR3 length equals 14 residues. CDR1 and CDR2 from the germline V gene are MNHEY and SVGAGI. This CDR3 is CASSFRTGEDEQYF. In DNA, the CDR3 is TGTGCCAGCAGTTTCCGGACAGGGGAGGATGAGCAGTACTTC.

This clonotype occurred a few times. The chain couples TRBV18 to TRBJ2-3; D unclear. CDR3 size: 14 residues. Germline assignment: CDR1 KGHSH and CDR2 LQKENI. V lost 1 base, J lost 3 bases, and 8 bases lay in between. The CDR3 loop is CASSPRVETDTQYF. The CDR3 region has the DNA TGTGCCAGCTCACCACGAGTTGAAACAGATACGCAGTATTTT.

This chain connects TRBV11-2 to TRBJ2-5; possible D gene TRBD2, 6 bases. The CDR3 is 12 residues long. Trimming shortened V by 4 bases and J by 7 bases, and 10 bases separated the two germline ends. The germline CDR1 and CDR2 sequences are SGHAT and FQNNGV. CDR3 sequence: CASSWGVGTQYF. CDR3 nucleotides: TGTGCCAGCAGCTGGGGGGTGGGGACCCAGTACTTC.

In its sample, this clonotype was seen a few times. The rearrangement joins TRBV12-3 or TRBV12-4 to TRBJ1-5; TRBD1 aligns across 12 bases. This CDR3 has 15 residues. The V gene end was trimmed by 5 bases and the J gene end by 4 bases; junction bases not matched to a gene: 3. The CDR3 nucleotides read TGTGCCAGCAGTGGGGACAGGGGGCGAAATCAGCCCCAGCATTTT. Its translation is CASSGDRGRNQPQHF.

There are a few counts of this clonotype. This chain uses TRBV2 with TRBJ1-1, with D hard to call. Trimming took 5 bases from V and 1 from J, leaving 8 bases between them. The germline CDR1 and CDR2 sequences are SNHLY and FYNNEI. CDR3 length: 13 residues. DNA of the CDR3: TGTGCCAGCAGTACGACATGGAACACTGAAGCTTTCTTT. Translation gives CASSTTWNTEAFF.

This clonotype was counted only a few times. CDR3 protein: CASSFDQQNTEAFF. CDR3 coding DNA: TGTGCCAGCAGTTTCGATCAGCAGAACACTGAAGCTTTCTTT. V and J are TRBV12-3 or TRBV12-4 and TRBJ1-1; D not resolved. CDR3 length: 14 residues. V was pared by 3 bases and J by 1 base, with 9 bases between.

This clonotype was observed at least ten times. The chain is built from TRBV20-1 and TRBJ2-5; possibly TRBD2 for D (6 bases). Germline V CDR1 and CDR2: DFQATT, SNEGSKA (reference sequence). The CDR3 runs to 13 residues. Between the trimmed V and J ends, which lost 6 bases and 5 bases, there was a span of 16 bases. Written as DNA, the CDR3 is TGCAGTGCGATGGGACTTCATTTCGAGACCCAGTACTTC. Protein: CSAMGLHFETQYF.

The gene calls are TRBV7-2 and TRBJ2-5, with 10 bases matching TRBD2. This CDR3 contains 15 residues. V was clipped by 4 bases and J by 5 bases; unmatched bases: 7. Germline CDR1 reads SGHTA; CDR2 reads FQGNSA. The CDR3 loop reads CASSSKRGGRETQYF. As DNA, the CDR3 is TGTGCCAGCAGCTCAAAGCGGGGGGGCCGGGAGACCCAGTACTTC.

This rearrangement joins TRBV7-2 to TRBJ2-5; 9 bases match TRBD1. In germline, CDR1 is SGHTA, CDR2 FQGNSA. Germline trimming cut 4 bases from V and 7 bases from J; bases unmatched to any gene: 7. This CDR3 is 14 amino acids long. The CDR3, as DNA: TGTGCCAGCAGCTGGCCGGGACAGGGACGGACCCAGTACTTC. Amino acid sequence: CASSWPGQGRTQYF.

This clonotype showed up many times. The chain uses TRBV29-1 and TRBJ2-7; weak D call: TRBD2 (6 bases). From germline, CDR1 is SQVTM and CDR2 ANQGSEA. This CDR3 has 10 amino acids. V lost 8 bases and J lost 7, with 12 bases in between. This CDR3 is CSYPRGEQYF. The CDR3, as DNA: TGCAGCTATCCTCGGGGGGAGCAGTACTTC.

This chain connects TRBV10-3 to TRBJ1-5; perhaps TRBD1 as D (6 bases). Germline lookup yields CDR1 ENHRY and CDR2 SYGVKD. This CDR3 is built from 16 residues. Between the trimmed V and J ends, which lost 0 bases and 0 bases, there was a span of 9 bases. The CDR3 DNA sequence: TGTGCCATCAGTGAGTCTGGAGGGGGTAGCAATCAGCCCCAGCATTTT. This encodes CAISESGGGSNQPQHF.

At least ten counts were recorded for this clonotype. The chain is built from TRBV20-1 and TRBJ2-1; TRBD1 is a possible D gene (6 bases). CDR3 length: 15 amino acids. V shed 3 bases and J shed 0 bases, with 12 bases lying between them. Looked up from germline, CDR1 is DFQATT and CDR2 is SNEGSKA (reference sequence). The CDR3 nucleotides are TGCAGTGCTAGGCCCCTGACAGGCTCCTACAATGAGCAGTTCTTC. Protein product: CSARPLTGSYNEQFF.

This clonotype showed up just a few times. The chain combines TRBV5-6 with TRBJ2-2, with a weak D call TRBD1 (7 bases). Looked up from germline, CDR1 is SGHDT and CDR2 is YYEEEE. The CDR3 contains 17 residues. Trimming took off 3 bases at V and 3 bases at J, with 18 bases between the two ends. CDR3 amino acids: CASSWGGQERDTGELFF. CDR3 DNA: TGTGCCAGCAGCTGGGGAGGACAGGAGAGGGACACCGGGGAGCTGTTTTTT.

The chain is built from TRBV28 and TRBJ2-7; D not certain. The germline V gene encodes CDR1 MDHEN and CDR2 SYDVKM. V was trimmed by 4 bases and J by 3 bases, leaving 19 bases between them. The CDR3 spans 16 residues. CDR3 in DNA: TGTGCCAGCAGTTCGTCCCTCTCGGTTACCGACTACGAGCAGTACTTC. Its protein is CASSSSLSVTDYEQYF. The whole variable domain, remainder taken from reference TRBV28 and TRBJ2-7, is DVKVTQSSRYLVKRTGEKVFLECVQDMDHENMFWYRQDPGLGLRLIYFSYDVKMKEKGDIPEGYSVSREKKERFSLILESASTNQTSMYLCASSSSLSVTDYEQYFGPGTRLTVT.

This clonotype was detected only a few times. The chain uses TRBV24-1 and TRBJ2-1; 7 bases map to TRBD1. V gave up 4 bases and J gave up 3 bases; unmatched junction bases: 11. The germline gives CDR1 KGHDR, CDR2 SFDVKD. The CDR3 spans 17 residues. The CDR3 DNA reads TGTGCCACCAGTGACCAGAAAACAGGGGCCTTCTACAATGAGCAGTTCTTC. Amino acid sequence: CATSDQKTGAFYNEQFF.

The chain employs TRBV4-2 and TRBJ2-7, with 8 positions matching TRBD2. Germline V gene lookup returns CDR1 LGHNA and CDR2 YNFKEQ. The V and J ends lost 1 base and 2 bases, in that order; junction bases with no gene match: 10. The CDR3 runs to 17 residues. CDR3: CASSQGPGGAGAYEQYF. The CDR3 bases are TGTGCCAGCAGCCAAGGCCCGGGGGGAGCGGGGGCCTACGAGCAGTACTTC.

This clonotype was counted many times. The chain links TRBV15 to TRBJ1-4; the D is unclear. The V end was cut by 5 bases, the J end by 4 bases, with 8 bases between. CDR3 length: 13 residues. In germline, CDR1 is LNHNV, CDR2 YYDKDF (reference sequence). In nucleotides, the CDR3 is TGTGCCACCAGCGCGGATCTTAATGAAAAACTGTTTTTT. Translated: CATSADLNEKLFF.

The chain recombines TRBV4-2 with TRBJ1-1; 7 bases are a match to TRBD1. Germline-derived CDR1 and CDR2 are LGHNA and YNFKEQ. The CDR3 contains 14 residues. V trimming: 2 bases; J trimming: 5 bases; junction bases outside the gene matches: 5. CDR3 sequence (DNA): TGTGCCAGCAGCCAACGCGACAGGGATACTGAAGCTTTCTTT. Amino acids: CASSQRDRDTEAFF.

This clonotype has only a few counts. This chain joins TRBV5-1 and TRBJ1-2; TRBD1 matches at 9 bases. V was clipped by 3 bases and J by 4 bases; unmatched bases: 10. CDR1 SGHRS and CDR2 YFSETQ come from the germline V gene. This CDR3 is 16 amino acids long. The CDR3 nucleotides are TGCGCCAGCAGCTCGCCGGTACAGGGGGCGAGCTATGGCTACACCTTC. It codes for CASSSPVQGASYGYTF.

This clonotype came up a few times. The chain recombines TRBV25-1 with TRBJ1-1; TRBD1 agrees at 7 bases. V shed 1 base, J shed 6 bases, and the junction held 11 bases outside the gene matches. This CDR3 comprises 16 residues. Germline V gene sequence: CDR1 MGHDK, CDR2 SYGVNS. CDR3 protein: CASSEFPTGKGAEAFF. The CDR3 nucleotides read TGTGCCAGCAGTGAATTCCCGACAGGGAAGGGCGCTGAAGCTTTCTTT.

This chain connects TRBV5-1 to TRBJ2-7; TRBD1 might be the D (6 bases). CDR3 length equals 17 residues. Trimming left V 0 bases short and J 2 bases short, with 18 bases between. Per germline, CDR1 SGHRS and CDR2 YFSETQ. The CDR3, as DNA: TGCGCCAGCAGCTTGGAGGGGGTCACGGGGCCGGCCTACGAGCAGTACTTC. It encodes CASSLEGVTGPAYEQYF. The variable domain in full, with the rest retrieved from reference TRBV5-1 and TRBJ2-7, is KAGVTQTPRYLIKTRGQQVTLSCSPISGHRSVSWYQQTPGQGLQFLFEYFSETQRNKGNFPGRFSGRQFSNSRSEMNVSTLELGDSALYLCASSLEGVTGPAYEQYFGPGTRLTVT.

This clonotype was counted only a few times. The chain employs TRBV7-3 and TRBJ2-1; D is undetermined. This CDR3 contains 17 residues. The germline gives CDR1 SGHTA, CDR2 FQGTGA. V gave up 4 bases and J gave up 0 bases, with 16 bases separating them. The CDR3 loop reads CASSSPNRRSSYNEQFF. Written as DNA, the CDR3 is TGTGCCAGCAGCTCCCCTAATAGGCGGAGCTCCTACAATGAGCAGTTCTTC.

This clonotype was observed a few times. The chain joins TRBV5-1 to TRBJ2-5; D tentatively fits TRBD1 or TRBD2 (5 bases each). Germline V CDR1 and CDR2: SGHRS, YFSETQ. The V end was cut by 4 bases, the J end by 4 bases, with 14 bases between. The CDR3 has 14 amino acids. CDR3: CASSPGTPTETQYF. The DNA for the CDR3 is TGCGCCAGCAGCCCGGGGACGCCTACAGAGACCCAGTACTTC. The full variable domain, with the rest looked up from reference TRBV5-1 and TRBJ2-5, is KAGVTQTPRYLIKTRGQQVTLSCSPISGHRSVSWYQQTPGQGLQFLFEYFSETQRNKGNFPGRFSGRQFSNSRSEMNVSTLELGDSALYLCASSPGTPTETQYFGPGTRLLVL.

This clonotype was observed a few times. The gene calls are TRBV25-1 and TRBJ2-7; 9 nucleotides line up with TRBD1. In germline, CDR1 is MGHDK, CDR2 SYGVNS. With V trimmed by 0 bases and J by 5 bases, 8 bases remained unmatched. The CDR3 totals 16 residues. CDR3 DNA sequence: TGTGCCAGCAGTGAATACGCCGGACAGGGGATCAACGAGCAGTACTTC. It specifies CASSEYAGQGINEQYF.